The 18 T cell receptor beta chains below were found in one sample sequenced in a study of blood T cell repertoires in COVID-19. TCRdb keeps only in-frame clones here, not all; method: immunoSEQ multiplex PCR. The sample lists some 73,000 clones, 80% to 95% occurring once. The sample taken for sequencing was peripheral blood. The receptors were gathered from a human donor in a cohort sampled during active COVID-19.

This sequence joins TRBV28 and TRBJ2-3; 10 bases match TRBD1. V dropped 4 bases and J dropped 2; count of bases not matched to a gene: 6. The germline V gene encodes CDR1 MDHEN and CDR2 SYDVKM. The CDR3 length is 16 residues. In DNA form, the CDR3 reads TGTGCCAGCAGTTCCCACGGGACAGGGGACACAGATACGCAGTATTTT. This codes for CASSSHGTGDTDTQYF.

This clone was seen only once. The chain couples TRBV24-1 to TRBJ1-1; 9 nucleotides align to TRBD1. Germline V gene data show CDR1 as KGHDR and CDR2 as SFDVKD. The CDR3 is made up of 13 amino acids. V lost 5 bases to trimming and J lost 5 bases; unmatched junction nucleotides: 2. In DNA form, the CDR3 reads TGTGCCACCAGTGGACAGGGGGGAACTGAAGCTTTCTTT. Translating it yields CATSGQGGTEAFF.

The chain links TRBV10-1 to TRBJ1-4; D unclear. Germline-derived CDR1 and CDR2 are WNHNN and SYGVQD (reference sequence). The V end was cut by 3 bases, the J end by 13 bases, with 18 bases between. This CDR3 has 14 residues. This CDR3 is CASSETDPRRGLFF. The CDR3 nucleotides read TGCGCCAGCAGTGAAACAGATCCAAGGCGTGGACTGTTTTTT.

The chain recombines TRBV27 with TRBJ2-1, with D perhaps TRBD1 (6 bases). CDR1 is MNHEY, CDR2 SMNVEV, per germline (reference sequence). This CDR3 is built from 13 residues. V shed 6 bases and J shed 7 bases, with 13 bases lying between them. CDR3 region: CASSLTGWNEQFF. For the CDR3, the DNA is TGTGCCAGCAGCCTGACAGGTTGGAATGAGCAGTTCTTC.

The V call is TRBV10-2, the J call TRBJ1-2, with D maybe TRBD1 (6 bases). Germline CDR1 and CDR2: WSHSY and SAAADI. CDR3 length equals 19 residues. Trimming cost V 7 bases and J 0 bases, with 27 bases left between them. The chain's CDR3 is CASTEKGGARGRANYGYTF. CDR3 nucleotides: TGCGCCAGCACCGAGAAGGGAGGGGCCAGGGGTCGAGCTAACTATGGCTACACCTTC.

The V call is TRBV6-5, the J call TRBJ2-3; perhaps TRBD1 as D (6 bases). Per the germline V gene, CDR1 is MNHEY and CDR2 is SVGAGI. V lost 2 bases to trimming and J lost 0 bases, with 12 bases between them. CDR3 length equals 16 residues. DNA of the CDR3: TGTGCCAGCAGTTACACCGGGACACTTAGCACAGATACGCAGTATTTT. Protein: CASSYTGTLSTDTQYF.

This rearrangement joins TRBV3-1 (or the pseudogene TRBV3-2) to TRBJ1-2, with TRBD1 matching 10 bases. With V trimmed by 4 bases and J by 8 bases, 16 bases remained unmatched. This CDR3 spans 17 amino acids. Per the germline V gene, CDR1 is LGHDT and CDR2 is YNNKEL (reference sequence). DNA for the CDR3: TGTGCCAGCAGCCCGAGTCCCGGGACAGGGGAAATAGACGGCTACACCTTC. Encoded protein: CASSPSPGTGEIDGYTF.

This clone was counted a single time. The chain carries TRBV27 and TRBJ2-1; possible D gene TRBD2, 5 bases. V lost 2 bases and J lost 6, with 11 bases in between. Germline lookup yields CDR1 MNHEY and CDR2 SMNVEV (reference sequence). There are 14 residues in the CDR3. CDR3 in DNA: TGTGCCAGCAGTTTACCCGCTAGCTTCAATGAGCAGTTCTTC. Its protein product is CASSLPASFNEQFF.

This chain connects TRBV9 to TRBJ2-1; tentative D call: TRBD2 (7 bases). The CDR3 consists of 16 residues. Germline CDR1 is SGDLS and CDR2 is YYNGEE. V was clipped by 0 bases and J by 2 bases, with 12 bases between them. As DNA, the CDR3 is TGTGCCAGCAGCGTAGACCCGGGGGGCACCTACAATGAGCAGTTCTTC. Its protein product is CASSVDPGGTYNEQFF.

The chain uses TRBV3-1 (or the pseudogene TRBV3-2) and TRBJ2-3; 10 bases match TRBD1. V shed 5 bases, J shed 5 bases, and the junction held 10 bases outside the gene matches. CDR1 is LGHDT and CDR2 is YNNKEL in the germline V gene (reference sequence). The CDR3 runs to 16 residues. The CDR3 protein is CASSYPGQGSIDTQYF. The CDR3 nucleotides read TGTGCCAGCAGCTATCCGGGACAGGGGTCAATAGATACGCAGTATTTT.

This clone has a single count. The CDR3, as DNA: TGTGCCAGCAGCCGGACAGCGACCTTCCCCCAAGAGACCCAGTACTTC. Its protein is CASSRTATFPQETQYF. The chain links TRBV7-9 to TRBJ2-5, with D possibly matching TRBD1 (6 bases). CDR1 and CDR2 (germline): SEHNR, FQNEAQ (reference sequence). The CDR3 runs 16 residues. The germline V and J ends were trimmed by 5 bases and 1 base, with 17 bases remaining between them.

This clone was seen a handful of times. This chain uses TRBV4-3 with TRBJ1-2; TRBD1 matches 11 bases. The CDR3 runs 18 residues. V shed 0 bases, J shed 8 bases, and the junction held 14 bases outside the gene matches. Germline loops: CDR1 LGHNA, CDR2 YSLEER. CDR3 bases: TGCGCCAGCAGCCAAGAAGTCGGTAAGGGACAGGGGGATGGAGGCTACACCTTC. Protein: CASSQEVGKGQGDGGYTF.

The CDR3 DNA is TGTGCCACCCTAAGCCCCGCTGCAGATACGCAGTATTTT. It is translated as CATLSPAADTQYF. The chain employs TRBV7-2 and TRBJ2-3, with D uncertain. Per germline, CDR1 SGHTA and CDR2 FQGNSA. The CDR3 has 13 amino acids. Trimming removed 10 bases from V and 4 bases from J, with 15 bases in between. The entire variable domain, with the rest obtained from reference TRBV7-2 and TRBJ2-3, is as follows: GAGVSQSPSNKVTEKGKDVELRCDPISGHTALYWYRQSLGQGLEFLIYFQGNSAPDKSGLPSDRFSAERTGGSVSTLTIQRTQQEDSAVYLCATLSPAADTQYFGPGTRLTVL.

This clone was picked up one time. The V gene is TRBV29-1, the J gene TRBJ2-2; 9 bases are shared with TRBD1. Germline-derived CDR1 and CDR2 are SQVTM and ANQGSEA. V lost 7 bases, J lost 4 bases, and 10 bases stayed unmatched. CDR3 size: 15 residues. Here the CDR3 reads CSAKTGTGSTGELFF. CDR3 nucleotides: TGCAGCGCCAAGACCGGGACAGGGTCCACCGGGGAGCTGTTTTTT.

J is TRBJ2-7 and V is TRBV11-2, with TRBD1 as a possible D gene (6 bases). This CDR3 has 15 residues. Germline CDR1 and CDR2: SGHAT and FQNNGV. The ends were cut back, 6 bases at V and 0 bases at J, with 15 bases in the middle. CDR3 residues: CASSSQGMGSYEQYF. The CDR3 bases are TGTGCCAGCAGTTCACAGGGTATGGGCTCCTACGAGCAGTACTTC.

The chain couples TRBV5-4 to TRBJ2-7, with D perhaps matching TRBD1 (6 bases). CDR3 length: 14 amino acids. Germline lookup yields CDR1 SGHNT and CDR2 YYREEE (reference sequence). V was cut by 0 bases and J by 2 bases, with 9 bases left in between. The DNA for the CDR3 is TGTGCCAGCAGCTTGGAACAGGGCGCCTACGAGCAGTACTTC. It is translated as CASSLEQGAYEQYF.

The chain joins TRBV3-1 (or the pseudogene TRBV3-2) to TRBJ2-3; TRBD2 aligns across 7 bases. Unmatched junction bases numbered 3, after V lost 2 bases and J lost 4 bases. The germline CDR1 and CDR2 sequences are LGHDT and YNNKEL (reference sequence). This CDR3 has 14 residues. The CDR3 is CASSQWTSADTQYF. The CDR3 DNA is TGTGCCAGCAGCCAATGGACTAGTGCAGATACGCAGTATTTT.

This chain connects TRBV3-1 (or the pseudogene TRBV3-2) to TRBJ2-3; 8 bases align to TRBD1. The J segment lost 2 bases and the V segment lost 0 bases, leaving 16 bases of the junction unmatched. CDR1 is LGHDT and CDR2 is YNNKEL in the germline V gene (reference sequence). This CDR3 is built from 20 residues. The CDR3 DNA follows: TGTGCCAGCAGCCAAGAACCAGGTCGGGAGACAGGGGCTACCACAGATACGCAGTATTTT. This translates into CASSQEPGRETGATTDTQYF.